The 10 T cell receptor beta chains presented below share a single source sample, sequenced in a study of cytomegalovirus exposure and HLA in healthy donors. The study ran its PCR with 60 Vbeta and 13 Jbeta primers. Using immunoSEQ multiplex PCR, the repertoire was profiled, and TCRdb retains in-frame clones only, with some absent. The table includes around 150,000 clones, 65% to 85% detected once. The sequenced material came from PBMCs. These receptors were obtained from a woman aged 30 to 39 in good health and CMV-seropositive.

This chain uses TRBV21-1 with TRBJ1-6; the D segment call TRBD1 is taken from the table without a DNA check. TRBV21-1 constitutes a pseudogene. There are 15 residues in the CDR3. CDR3 in amino acids: CASSKGTGYNSPLHF. CDR3 DNA: TGTGCCAGCAGCAAAGGGACAGGATATAATTCACCCCTCCACTTT.

The chain uses TRBV9 and TRBJ1-3; 8 bases are a match to TRBD1. The CDR3 contains 15 residues. Germline CDR1 is SGDLS and CDR2 is YYNGEE. Trimming cost V 6 bases and J 0 bases; bases outside gene matches: 5. CDR3 in amino acids: CASNRGDFSGNTIYF. The DNA of the CDR3 is TGTGCCAGCAACAGGGGGGACTTCTCTGGAAACACCATATATTTT.

V and J are TRBV18 and TRBJ2-4; 8 positions agree with TRBD2. CDR1 is KGHSH, CDR2 LQKENI, per germline. This CDR3 has 16 amino acids. V dropped 3 bases and J dropped 3; count of bases not matched to a gene: 7. The CDR3, as DNA: TGTGCCAGCTCACCCGCGAACGGGGGGGACAAAAACATTCAGTACTTC. It is translated as CASSPANGGDKNIQYF. Full variable domain (remainder filled in from reference TRBV18 and TRBJ2-4): NAGVMQNPRHLVRRRGQEARLRCSPMKGHSHVYWYRQLPEEGLKFMVYLQKENIIDESGMPKERFSAEFPKEGPSILRIQQVVRGDSAAYFCASSPANGGDKNIQYFGAGTRLSVL.

The chain couples TRBV28 to TRBJ1-3; tentatively, D is TRBD1 (5 bases). V was cut by 3 bases and J by 0 bases, with 15 bases left in between. CDR1 MDHEN and CDR2 SYDVKM come from the germline V gene. CDR3 size: 17 residues. The CDR3 DNA reads as TGTGCCAGCAGTTTTTTAGACAGTTCCCGCTCTGGAAACACCATATATTTT. As protein: CASSFLDSSRSGNTIYF.

The CDR3 DNA reads TGCGCCAGCAGCCATCCTCTGGGCCTAGCGGGGGGGAACAGCTCCTACAATGAGCAGTTCTTC. It specifies CASSHPLGLAGGNSSYNEQFF. The rearrangement joins TRBV5-1 to TRBJ2-1; 12 bases are a match to TRBD2. The germline CDR1 and CDR2 sequences are SGHRS and YFSETQ. The CDR3 loop spans 21 amino acids. Germline trimming cut 4 bases from V and 0 bases from J; bases unmatched to any gene: 17.

This sequence joins TRBV27 and TRBJ1-5; D may be TRBD1 (6 bases). The V gene's germline CDR1 is MNHEY and CDR2 SMNVEV (reference sequence). This CDR3 comprises 13 residues. V was cut by 7 bases and J by 6 bases, with 13 bases left in between. The DNA of the CDR3 is TGTGCCAGCACCCAGGGGAGAGGTCAGCCCCAGCATTTT. Its translation is CASTQGRGQPQHF.

The chain joins TRBV7-3 to TRBJ1-6; TRBD1 matches 7 bases. Trimming cost V 3 bases and J 3 bases; bases outside gene matches: 2. CDR1 SGHTA and CDR2 FQGTGA come from the germline V gene. The CDR3 has 15 amino acids. CDR3 nucleotide sequence: TGTGCCAGCAGCTTTACAGGGGTCTATAATTCACCCCTCCACTTT. Amino acids: CASSFTGVYNSPLHF.

This chain connects TRBV5-1 to TRBJ2-7, with a possible D match to TRBD2 (6 bases). V lost 0 bases and J 2 bases, leaving 12 bases between the germline ends. The CDR3 runs to 15 residues. The V gene's germline CDR1 is SGHRS and CDR2 YFSETQ. CDR3 DNA sequence: TGCGCCAGCAGCTTGGCGGGCGGGGAGACCTACGAGCAGTACTTC. Translating gives CASSLAGGETYEQYF.

The rearrangement links TRBV5-1 to TRBJ2-1; the match to TRBD2 covers 10 bases. In germline, CDR1 is SGHRS, CDR2 YFSETQ. This CDR3 is 14 amino acids long. V trimming: 3 bases; J trimming: 7 bases; junction bases outside the gene matches: 4. The CDR3 DNA reads TGCGCCAGCAGCTGGGGACTAGCGACAAATGAGCAGTTCTTC. It is translated as CASSWGLATNEQFF.

V and J are TRBV4-3 and TRBJ1-1; maybe TRBD1 (5 bases). The CDR3 covers 16 residues. CDR1 LGHNA and CDR2 YSLEER come from the germline V gene. Trimming removed 0 bases from V and 5 bases from J, with 16 bases in between. The CDR3 loop is CASSQDSGLGGTEAFF. In DNA, the CDR3 is TGCGCCAGCAGCCAAGATTCCGGCCTCGGGGGGACTGAAGCTTTCTTT.